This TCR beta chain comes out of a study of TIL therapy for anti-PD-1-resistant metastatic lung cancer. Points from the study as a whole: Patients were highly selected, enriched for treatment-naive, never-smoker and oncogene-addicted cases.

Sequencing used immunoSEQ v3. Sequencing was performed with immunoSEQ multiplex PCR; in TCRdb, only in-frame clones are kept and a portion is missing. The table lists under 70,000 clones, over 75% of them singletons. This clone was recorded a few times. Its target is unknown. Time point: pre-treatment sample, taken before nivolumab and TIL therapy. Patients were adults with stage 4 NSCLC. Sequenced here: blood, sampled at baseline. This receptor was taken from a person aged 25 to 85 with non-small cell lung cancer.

The CDR3 sequence: CASSLVITNEQFF. CDR3 nucleotides: TGTGCCAGCAGCTTAGTTATTACGAATGAGCAGTTCTTC. The chain has TRBV7-9 and TRBJ2-1; D gene ambiguous. The CDR3 runs 13 residues. The germline V gene encodes CDR1 SEHNR and CDR2 FQNEAQ (reference sequence). Trimming left V 1 base short and J 7 bases short, with 8 bases between.